Below are 9 T cell receptor beta chains sequenced from a single sample in a study of blood T cell repertoires in COVID-19 (dated by TCRdb to the early 2020s). Libraries were prepared through the immunoSEQ multiplex PCR assay. In its TCRdb copy, this immuneACCESS table keeps in-frame sequences only and misses some clones. Where compared with another copy, unresolved V genes explain less than half of these, and the others have no known cause. The sample table holds around 270,000 clones, of which roughly 90% were seen once. In total, the top ten clones hold about 4.1% of the sample. The material sequenced was peripheral blood. All receptors come from a man aged 55-75 years who had recovered from COVID-19.

J is TRBJ1-1 and V is TRBV10-3; D remains unclear. V lost 0 bases, J lost 4 bases, and 12 bases lay in between. Per the germline V gene, CDR1 is ENHRY and CDR2 is SYGVKD. CDR3 size: 15 residues. CDR3 protein: CAISESEGFGTEAFF. CDR3 DNA sequence: TGTGCCATCAGTGAGTCGGAGGGATTCGGCACTGAAGCTTTCTTT.

V gene TRBV10-1 combines with J gene TRBJ1-1; 7 bases map to TRBD1. There are 15 residues in the CDR3. With 2 bases clipped from V and 10 bases from J, the junction kept 13 bases outside the gene matches. Germline assignment: CDR1 WNHNN and CDR2 SYGVQD (reference sequence). CDR3 residues: CASSEDDRARVGAFF. Written as DNA, the CDR3 is TGCGCCAGCAGTGAGGACGACAGGGCCCGGGTCGGAGCTTTCTTT.

This chain uses TRBV9 with TRBJ2-2; 11 positions match TRBD2. The germline V gene encodes CDR1 SGDLS and CDR2 YYNGEE. Trimming removed 1 base from V and 3 bases from J; junction bases left unmatched: 8. This CDR3 has 18 residues. The CDR3 spells CASSVNPGLAADTGELFF. The CDR3 DNA is TGTGCCAGCAGCGTAAATCCGGGACTAGCGGCCGACACCGGGGAGCTGTTTTTT.

J is TRBJ2-3 and V is TRBV5-1; the match to TRBD2 covers 14 bases. The CDR3 has 16 amino acids. Germline lookup yields CDR1 SGHRS and CDR2 YFSETQ. Trimming removed 3 bases from V and 6 bases from J; junction bases left unmatched: 6. The CDR3 sequence is CASSSGLAGGVDTQYF. CDR3 nucleotides: TGCGCCAGCAGCTCAGGACTAGCGGGGGGCGTGGATACGCAGTATTTT.

The gene calls are TRBV6-1 and TRBJ1-1, with TRBD1 matching 10 bases. V was pared by 2 bases and J by 5 bases, with 5 bases of the junction left unmatched. The length of the CDR3 is 15 residues. Germline CDR1 MNHNS, CDR2 SASEGT. The CDR3 loop is CASSETRTGGTEAFF. The CDR3 coding sequence is TGTGCCAGCAGTGAAACCCGGACAGGGGGAACTGAAGCTTTCTTT.

This clone was seen a single time. CDR3 DNA: TGCGCCAGCCGTGCCGGGGACAGGGGGAACTACGAGCAGTACTTC. Protein sequence: CASRAGDRGNYEQYF. The chain combines TRBV5-1 with TRBJ2-7, with 11 nucleotides matching TRBD1. The V gene's germline CDR1 is SGHRS and CDR2 YFSETQ. V gave up 7 bases and J gave up 3 bases; unmatched junction bases: 9. CDR3 length: 15 residues.

This CDR3 is CASSVQGYTGELFF. The CDR3 DNA is TGTGCCAGCAGCGTACAGGGTTACACCGGGGAGCTGTTTTTT. The V and J genes are TRBV7-3 and TRBJ2-2; D is perhaps TRBD1 (6 bases). The CDR3 contains 14 residues. Germline CDR1 is SGHTA and CDR2 is FQGTGA. V was clipped by 5 bases and J by 3 bases, with 10 bases between them.

The chain employs TRBV29-1 and TRBJ1-2, with TRBD1 identical over 7 bases. Germline assignment: CDR1 SQVTM and CDR2 ANQGSEA. The CDR3 contains 11 residues. The J segment lost 7 bases and the V segment lost 6 bases, leaving 5 bases of the junction unmatched. CDR3 nucleotides: TGCAGCGTAGCGCAGGGGGTTGGCTACACCTTC. Translating gives CSVAQGVGYTF.

The chain has TRBV6-6 and TRBJ1-6; D call uncertain. The CDR3 extends over 14 amino acids. The germline V gene encodes CDR1 MNHNY and CDR2 SVGAGI (reference sequence). V dropped 0 bases and J dropped 8 bases, with 8 bases sitting between them. The CDR3 protein is CASSYSESHSPLHF. The CDR3 nucleotides are TGTGCCAGCAGTTACTCGGAGTCCCATTCACCCCTCCACTTT.